This is a list of T cell receptor beta chains from one sample in a study of T-cell reconstitution after alpha-beta-depleted transplantation in children. TCRdb re-derived calls from the PCR reads in MiXCR, one entry per CDR3 protein. In the table there are around 600,000 distinct CDR3 sequences, approximately 10% of which are singletons. The material sequenced was PBMCs from the stem cell graft donor, taken from the stem cell graft. The receptor source for this set is a human donor who donated a stem cell graft to a child with acute myeloid leukemia. Both conserved end residues are trimmed from each CDR3. The order of the fields is J gene, clone size, V gene, CDR3 protein. Clone sizes are given selectively: once, few, many, or a class where the clone is expanded.

TRBJ1-5 | NA | TRBV3-1 | ASSEGQGQPQH
TRBJ2-5 | few | TRBV7-8 | ASSPLPVA
TRBJ2-3 | few | TRBV4-2 | ASSQGTSGSRDTQY
TRBJ2-7 | many | TRBV15 | ATSRDGGGYEQY
TRBJ2-2 | NA | TRBV5-1 | ASSLAGLAGVGSGELF
TRBJ1-1 | few | TRBV20-1 | SARRPGTRNTEAF
TRBJ2-3 | many | TRBV10-3 | AISETYAPDLTDTQY
TRBJ2-1 | many | TRBV3-1 | ASSETTGGYEQF
TRBJ2-5 | many | TRBV24-1 | ATSDPDRYQETQY
TRBJ2-3 | few | TRBV6-2/TRBV6-3 | ATIPRVNGKDTQY
TRBJ2-7 | NA | TRBV20-1 | SASPLGTGTYEQY
TRBJ2-1 | few | TRBV6-2/TRBV6-3 | ASSYSPSGLYNEQF
TRBJ1-5 | few | TRBV20-1 | SARDQAANQPQH
TRBJ2-1 | few | TRBV5-1 | ASRQGGNEQF
TRBJ2-3 | NA | TRBV7-9 | AWGRDTDTQY
TRBJ2-7 | NA | TRBV12-3/TRBV12-4 | ASRVTSGLAGGYEQY
TRBJ1-5 | NA | TRBV29-1 | SVSTGGESQH
TRBJ2-1 | many | TRBV5-1 | ASSSGPGANEQF
TRBJ2-5 | many | TRBV5-1 | ASTGTNQETQY
TRBJ2-5 | NA | TRBV10-3 | AIRVREQETQY